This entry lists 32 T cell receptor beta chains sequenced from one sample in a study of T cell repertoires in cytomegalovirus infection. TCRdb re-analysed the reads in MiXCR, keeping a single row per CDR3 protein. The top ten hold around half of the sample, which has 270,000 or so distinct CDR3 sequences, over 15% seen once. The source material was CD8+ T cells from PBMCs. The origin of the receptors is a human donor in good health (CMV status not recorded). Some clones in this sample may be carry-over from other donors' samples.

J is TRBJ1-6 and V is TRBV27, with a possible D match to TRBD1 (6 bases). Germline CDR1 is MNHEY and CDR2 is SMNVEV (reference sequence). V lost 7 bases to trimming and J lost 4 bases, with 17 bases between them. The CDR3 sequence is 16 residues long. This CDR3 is CASTYRANLYNSPLHF. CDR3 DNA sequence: TGTGCCAGCACTTACAGGGCCAATCTTTATAATTCACCCCTCCACTTT.

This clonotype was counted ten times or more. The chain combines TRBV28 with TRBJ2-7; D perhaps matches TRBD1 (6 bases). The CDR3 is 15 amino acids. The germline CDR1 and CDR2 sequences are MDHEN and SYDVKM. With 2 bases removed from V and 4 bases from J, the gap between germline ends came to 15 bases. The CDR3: CASSLGYGQPYEQYF. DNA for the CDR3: TGTGCCAGCAGTTTAGGATACGGACAGCCTTACGAGCAGTACTTC.

CDR3 in amino acids: CASSPDRDYGYTF. DNA of the CDR3: TGCGCCAGCAGTCCCGACAGGGACTATGGCTACACCTTC. The V gene is TRBV4-1, the J gene TRBJ1-2; 7 bases are shared with TRBD1. V shed 6 bases and J 3 bases; nucleotides not matched to a gene: 4. This CDR3 is 13 amino acids long. Germline assignment: CDR1 MGHRA and CDR2 YSYEKL.

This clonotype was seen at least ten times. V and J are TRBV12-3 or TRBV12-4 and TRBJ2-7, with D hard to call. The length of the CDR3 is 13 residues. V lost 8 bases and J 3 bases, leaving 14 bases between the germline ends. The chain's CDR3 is CASGYLTDYEQYF. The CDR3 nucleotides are TGTGCCAGCGGATATCTGACCGACTACGAGCAGTACTTC.

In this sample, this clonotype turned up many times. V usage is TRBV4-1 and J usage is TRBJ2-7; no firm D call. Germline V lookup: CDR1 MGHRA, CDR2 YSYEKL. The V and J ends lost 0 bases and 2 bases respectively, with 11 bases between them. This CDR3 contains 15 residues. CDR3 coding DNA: TGCGCCAGCAGCCAAGACAGGCAGGCCGCCTACGAGCAGTACTTC. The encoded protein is CASSQDRQAAYEQYF.

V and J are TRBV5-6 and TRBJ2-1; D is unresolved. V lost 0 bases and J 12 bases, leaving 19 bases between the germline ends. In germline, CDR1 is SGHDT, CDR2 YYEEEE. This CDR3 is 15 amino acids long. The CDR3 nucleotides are TGTGCCAGCAGCTTGGTTCAGGAGACCAAGGATGGGCAGTTCTTC. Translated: CASSLVQETKDGQFF. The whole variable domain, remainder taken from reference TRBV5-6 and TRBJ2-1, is DAGVTQSPTHLIKTRGQQVTLRCSPKSGHDTVSWYQQALGQGPQFIFQYYEEEERQRGNFPDRFSGHQFPNYSSELNVNALLLGDSALYLCASSLVQETKDGQFFGPGTRLTVL.

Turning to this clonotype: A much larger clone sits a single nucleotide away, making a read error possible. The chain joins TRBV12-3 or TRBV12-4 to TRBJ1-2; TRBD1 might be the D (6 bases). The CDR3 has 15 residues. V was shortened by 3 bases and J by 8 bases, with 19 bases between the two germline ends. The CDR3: CASSFGPRRTEGYTF. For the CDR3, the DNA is TGTGCCAGCAGTTTCGGCCCCCGCAGGACAGAAGGCTACACCTTC.

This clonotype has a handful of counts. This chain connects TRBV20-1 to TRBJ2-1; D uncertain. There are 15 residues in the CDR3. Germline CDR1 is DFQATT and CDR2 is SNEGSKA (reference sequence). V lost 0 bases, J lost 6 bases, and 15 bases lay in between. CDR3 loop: CSARELGNPSNEQFF. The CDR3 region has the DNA TGCAGTGCTAGAGAGCTAGGGAATCCCTCCAATGAGCAGTTCTTC.

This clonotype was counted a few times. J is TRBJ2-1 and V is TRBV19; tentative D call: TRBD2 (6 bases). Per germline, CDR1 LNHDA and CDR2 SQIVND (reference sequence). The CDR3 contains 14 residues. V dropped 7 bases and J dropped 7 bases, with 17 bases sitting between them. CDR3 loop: CASTDGGIRNEQFF. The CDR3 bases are TGTGCCAGTACGGACGGGGGAATTCGTAATGAGCAGTTCTTC.

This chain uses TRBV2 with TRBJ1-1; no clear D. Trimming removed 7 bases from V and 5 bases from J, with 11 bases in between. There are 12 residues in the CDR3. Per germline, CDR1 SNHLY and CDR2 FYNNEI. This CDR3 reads CASIGVKTEAFF. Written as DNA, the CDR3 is TGTGCCAGCATTGGGGTAAAGACTGAAGCTTTCTTT. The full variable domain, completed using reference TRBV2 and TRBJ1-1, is EPEVTQTPSHQVTQMGQEVILRCVPISNHLYFYWYRQILGQKVEFLVSFYNNEISEKSEIFDDQFSVERPDGSNFTLKIRSTKLEDSAMYFCASIGVKTEAFFGQGTRLTVV.

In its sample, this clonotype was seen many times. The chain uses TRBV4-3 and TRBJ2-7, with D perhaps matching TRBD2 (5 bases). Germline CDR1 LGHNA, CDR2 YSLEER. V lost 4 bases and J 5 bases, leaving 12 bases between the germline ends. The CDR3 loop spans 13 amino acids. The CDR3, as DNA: TGCGCCAGCAGCCCCGGGGTTTGGAACGAGCAGTACTTC. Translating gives CASSPGVWNEQYF.

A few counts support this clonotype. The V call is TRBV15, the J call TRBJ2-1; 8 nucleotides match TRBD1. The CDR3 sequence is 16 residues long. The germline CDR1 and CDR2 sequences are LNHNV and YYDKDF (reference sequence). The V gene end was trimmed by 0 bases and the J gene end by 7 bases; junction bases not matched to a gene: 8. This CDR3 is CATSRDRTGGWNEQFF. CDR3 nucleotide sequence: TGTGCCACCAGCAGAGACCGAACAGGGGGATGGAATGAGCAGTTCTTC.

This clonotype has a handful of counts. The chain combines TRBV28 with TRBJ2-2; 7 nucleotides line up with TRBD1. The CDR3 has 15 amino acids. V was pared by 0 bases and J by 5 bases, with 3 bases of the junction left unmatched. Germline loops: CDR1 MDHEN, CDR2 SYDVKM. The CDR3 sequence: CASSLWTGPTGELFF. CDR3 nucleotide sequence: TGTGCCAGCAGTTTATGGACAGGGCCTACCGGGGAGCTGTTTTTT.

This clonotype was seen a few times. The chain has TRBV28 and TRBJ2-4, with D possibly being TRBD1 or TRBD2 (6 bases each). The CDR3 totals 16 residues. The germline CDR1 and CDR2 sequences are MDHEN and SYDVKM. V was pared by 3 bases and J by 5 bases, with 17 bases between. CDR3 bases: TGTGCCAGCAGTTTGCCCCCGACGGGGGCGCAAAACATTCAGTACTTC. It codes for CASSLPPTGAQNIQYF.

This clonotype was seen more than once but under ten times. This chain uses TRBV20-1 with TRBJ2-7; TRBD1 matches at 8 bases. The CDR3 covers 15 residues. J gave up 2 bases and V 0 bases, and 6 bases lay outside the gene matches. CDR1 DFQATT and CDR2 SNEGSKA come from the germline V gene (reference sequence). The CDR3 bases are TGCAGTGCTAGAGACGGACAGGGTGGAACCTACGAGCAGTACTTC. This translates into CSARDGQGGTYEQYF.

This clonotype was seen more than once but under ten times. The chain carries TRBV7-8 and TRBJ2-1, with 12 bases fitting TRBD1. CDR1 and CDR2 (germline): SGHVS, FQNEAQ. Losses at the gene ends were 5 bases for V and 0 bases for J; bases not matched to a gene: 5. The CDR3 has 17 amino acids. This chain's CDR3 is CASSGMGQGASYNEQFF. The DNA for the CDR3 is TGTGCCAGCAGCGGCATGGGACAGGGGGCCTCCTACAATGAGCAGTTCTTC.

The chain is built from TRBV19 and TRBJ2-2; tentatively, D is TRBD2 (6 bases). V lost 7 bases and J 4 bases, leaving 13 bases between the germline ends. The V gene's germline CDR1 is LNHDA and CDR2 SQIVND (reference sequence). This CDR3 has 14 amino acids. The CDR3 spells CASTPEGLTGELFF. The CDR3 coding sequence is TGTGCCAGTACCCCGGAGGGGCTCACCGGGGAGCTGTTTTTT.

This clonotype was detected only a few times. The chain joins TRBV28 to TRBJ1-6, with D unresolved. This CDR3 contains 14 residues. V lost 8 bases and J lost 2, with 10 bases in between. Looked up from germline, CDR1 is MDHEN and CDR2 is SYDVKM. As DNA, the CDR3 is TGTGCCAGCCGGACGGGGACCTATAATTCACCCCTCCACTTT. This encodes CASRTGTYNSPLHF.

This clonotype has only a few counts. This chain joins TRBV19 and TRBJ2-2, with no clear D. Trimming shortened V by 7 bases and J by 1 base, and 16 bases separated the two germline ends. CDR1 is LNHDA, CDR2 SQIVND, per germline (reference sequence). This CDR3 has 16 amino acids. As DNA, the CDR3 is TGTGCCAGTATCAGTACACGGCAGTTGAACACCGGGGAGCTGTTTTTT. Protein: CASISTRQLNTGELFF.

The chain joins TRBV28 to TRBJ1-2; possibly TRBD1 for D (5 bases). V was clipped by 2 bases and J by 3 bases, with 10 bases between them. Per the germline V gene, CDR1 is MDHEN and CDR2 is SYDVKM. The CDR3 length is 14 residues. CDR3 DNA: TGTGCCAGCAGTTTACAGGGATATGACTATGGCTACACCTTC. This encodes CASSLQGYDYGYTF.

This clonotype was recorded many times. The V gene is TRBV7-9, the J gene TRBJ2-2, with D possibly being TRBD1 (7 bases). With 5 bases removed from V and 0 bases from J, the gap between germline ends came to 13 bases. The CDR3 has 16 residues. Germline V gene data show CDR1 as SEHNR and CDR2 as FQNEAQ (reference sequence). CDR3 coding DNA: TGTGCCAGCAGCCCCGGAGGGGGCACGAACACCGGGGAGCTGTTTTTT. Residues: CASSPGGGTNTGELFF.

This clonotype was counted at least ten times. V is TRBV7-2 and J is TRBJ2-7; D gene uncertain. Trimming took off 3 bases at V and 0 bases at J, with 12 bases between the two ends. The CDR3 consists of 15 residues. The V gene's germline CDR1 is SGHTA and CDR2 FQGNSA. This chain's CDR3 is CASSFGSRGSYEQYF. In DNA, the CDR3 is TGTGCCAGCAGCTTTGGTAGCCGCGGCTCCTACGAGCAGTACTTC.

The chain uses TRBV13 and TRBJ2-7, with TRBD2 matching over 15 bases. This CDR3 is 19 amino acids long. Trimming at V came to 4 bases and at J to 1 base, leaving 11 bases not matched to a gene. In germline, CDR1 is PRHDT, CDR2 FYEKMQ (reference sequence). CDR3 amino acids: CASSSAGLAGGLPSYEQYF. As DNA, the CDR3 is TGTGCCAGCAGCTCGGCGGGACTAGCGGGGGGCCTTCCGTCCTACGAGCAGTACTTC. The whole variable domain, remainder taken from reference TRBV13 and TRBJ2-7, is AAGVIQSPRHLIKEKRETATLKCYPIPRHDTVYWYQQGPGQDPQFLISFYEKMQSDKGSIPDRFSAQQFSDYHSELNMSSLELGDSALYFCASSSAGLAGGLPSYEQYFGPGTRLTVT.

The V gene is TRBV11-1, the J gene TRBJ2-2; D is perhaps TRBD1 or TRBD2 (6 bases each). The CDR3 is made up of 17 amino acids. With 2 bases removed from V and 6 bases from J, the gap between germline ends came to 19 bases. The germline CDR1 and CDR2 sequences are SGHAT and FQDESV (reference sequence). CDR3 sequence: CASSLLGGQGGPGELFF. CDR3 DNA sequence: TGTGCCAGCAGCTTATTAGGGGGGCAGGGAGGCCCCGGGGAGCTGTTTTTT.

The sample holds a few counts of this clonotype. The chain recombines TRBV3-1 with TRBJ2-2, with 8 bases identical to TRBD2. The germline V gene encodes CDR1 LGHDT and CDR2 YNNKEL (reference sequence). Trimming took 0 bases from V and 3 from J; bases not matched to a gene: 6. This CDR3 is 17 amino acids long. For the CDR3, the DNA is TGTGCCAGCAGCCAAGATTCGGGAGGGTTCGACACCGGGGAGCTGTTTTTT. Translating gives CASSQDSGGFDTGELFF. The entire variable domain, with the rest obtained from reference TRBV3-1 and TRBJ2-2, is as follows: DTAVSQTPKYLVTQMGNDKSIKCEQNLGHDTMYWYKQDSKKFLKIMFSYNNKELIINETVPNRFSPKSPDKAHLNLHINSLELGDSAVYFCASSQDSGGFDTGELFFGEGSRLTVL.

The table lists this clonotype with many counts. The CDR3: CASSHVGREQETQYF. CDR3 bases: TGTGCCAGCAGCCACGTCGGACGGGAACAAGAGACCCAGTACTTC. The chain has TRBV7-8 and TRBJ2-5; tentative D call: TRBD2 (5 bases). The CDR3 has 15 amino acids. Trimming took 5 bases from V and 2 from J, leaving 15 bases between them. Per germline, CDR1 SGHVS and CDR2 FQNEAQ.

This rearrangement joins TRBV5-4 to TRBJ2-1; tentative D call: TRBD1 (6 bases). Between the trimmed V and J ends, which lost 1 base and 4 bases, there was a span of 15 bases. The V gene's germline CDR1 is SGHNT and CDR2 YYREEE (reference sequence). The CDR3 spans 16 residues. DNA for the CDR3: TGTGCCAGCAGCTTGTATAGAGGGGGATTATACAATGAGCAGTTCTTC. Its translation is CASSLYRGGLYNEQFF.

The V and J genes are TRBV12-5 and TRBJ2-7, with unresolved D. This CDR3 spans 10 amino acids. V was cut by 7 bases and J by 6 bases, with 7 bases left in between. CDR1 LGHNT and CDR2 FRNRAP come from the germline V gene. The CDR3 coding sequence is TGTGCTAGTGCAGGACCCGAGCAGTACTTC. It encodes CASAGPEQYF.

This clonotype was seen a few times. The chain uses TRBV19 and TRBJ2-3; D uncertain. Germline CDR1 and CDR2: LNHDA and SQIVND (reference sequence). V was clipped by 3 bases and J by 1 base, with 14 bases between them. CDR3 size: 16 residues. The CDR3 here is CASSIGVAARTDTQYF. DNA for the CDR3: TGTGCCAGTAGTATTGGTGTGGCGGCGCGCACAGATACGCAGTATTTT.

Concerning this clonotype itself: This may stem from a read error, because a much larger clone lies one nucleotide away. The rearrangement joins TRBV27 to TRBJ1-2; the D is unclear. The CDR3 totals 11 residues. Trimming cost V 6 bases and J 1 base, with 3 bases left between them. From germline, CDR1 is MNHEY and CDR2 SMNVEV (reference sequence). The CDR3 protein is CASRNNYGYTF. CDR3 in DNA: TGTGCCAGCAGGAATAACTATGGCTACACCTTC.

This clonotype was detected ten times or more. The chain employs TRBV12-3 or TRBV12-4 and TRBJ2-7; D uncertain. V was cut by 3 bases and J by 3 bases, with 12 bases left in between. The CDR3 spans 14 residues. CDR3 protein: CASSLVDGYYEQYF. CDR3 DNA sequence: TGTGCCAGCAGTTTGGTGGACGGGTACTACGAGCAGTACTTC.

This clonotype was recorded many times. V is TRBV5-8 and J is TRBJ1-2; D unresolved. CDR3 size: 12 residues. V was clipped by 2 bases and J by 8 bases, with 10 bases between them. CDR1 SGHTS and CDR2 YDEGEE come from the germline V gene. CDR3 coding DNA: TGTGCCAGCAGCTTTTTCCCAGACGGCTACACCTTC. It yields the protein CASSFFPDGYTF.